This is a list of T cell receptor beta chains from one sample in a study of long-term antiretroviral therapy in people with HIV. Method: immunoSEQ multiplex PCR; TCRdb's copy keeps in-frame clones and lacks some. The data show about 48,000 clones, about 81% seen once. The sample in question was unsorted PBMCs, obtained 0.8 years after starting antiretroviral therapy. The receptors come from a woman in her late teens or twenties with HIV. Each CDR3 is given with its conserved first and last residue. A D gene is named only where the DNA matches it firmly. Not every row has a clone size; where given, it reads once, few, many or a size class.

V gene	D gene	clone size	J gene	CDR3 protein	CDR3 DNA
TRBV27	.	.	TRBJ2-7	CASSFGLNSYEQYF	TGTGCCAGCAGTTTTGGATTAAACAGCTACGAGCAGTACTTC
TRBV7-2	TRBD2	.	TRBJ2-1	CASSPPRLAGNEQFF	TGTGCCAGCAGCCCCCCCAGGCTAGCGGGAAATGAGCAGTTCTTC
TRBV19	.	few	TRBJ1-1	CASSIFLGPNTEAFF	TGTGCCAGTAGTATATTCCTCGGGCCGAACACTGAAGCTTTCTTT
TRBV14	.	.	TRBJ1-4	CASSQDRAVLFF	TGTGCCAGCAGCCAAGATAGGGCGGTGCTGTTTTTT
TRBV5-1	.	.	TRBJ2-3	CASSLEFPTDTQYF	TGCGCCAGCAGCTTGGAATTCCCCACAGATACGCAGTATTTT
TRBV9	.	few	TRBJ2-1	CASSEYHSYNEQFF	TGTGCCAGCAGCGAGTACCACTCCTACAATGAGCAGTTCTTC
TRBV11-2	.	.	TRBJ2-1	CASLDTTGNNEQFF	TGTGCCAGCCTTGATACGACTGGGAACAATGAGCAGTTCTTC
TRBV7-3	TRBD2	.	TRBJ2-3	CASSATSGGTDTQYF	TGTGCCAGCAGCGCGACTAGCGGGGGCACAGATACGCAGTATTTT
TRBV5-4	TRBD1	.	TRBJ1-3	CASSLDRAPGNTIYF	TGTGCCAGCAGCCTCGACAGGGCCCCTGGAAACACCATATATTTT
TRBV7-7	TRBD1	.	TRBJ2-5	CASSLGGRQETQYF	TGTGCTAGCAGCTTAGGGGGCAGGCAAGAGACCCAGTACTTC
TRBV19	TRBD1	.	TRBJ2-7	CASNTGTGSYEQYF	TGTGCCAGCAATACCGGGACAGGGTCCTACGAGCAGTACTTC
TRBV7-2	.	.	TRBJ2-7	CASSLVEGAVPEQYF	TGTGCCAGCAGCTTAGTGGAGGGGGCGGTCCCCGAGCAGTACTTC
TRBV5-1	.	.	TRBJ2-5	CASMDNRAGETQYF	TGCGCCAGCATGGATAACAGGGCTGGCGAGACCCAGTACTTC
TRBV6-5	TRBD1	.	TRBJ2-5	CASSYSGQGGETQYF	TGTGCCAGCAGTTACTCGGGACAGGGAGGAGAGACCCAGTACTTC
TRBV5-1	.	few	TRBJ2-2	CASSLRADTGELFF	TGCGCCAGCAGCTTGAGGGCGGACACCGGGGAGCTGTTTTTT
TRBV4-1	.	.	TRBJ2-2	CASSHGPNTGELFF	TGCGCCAGCAGCCATGGACCGAACACCGGGGAGCTGTTTTTT
TRBV4-3	.	.	TRBJ2-3	CASSQDINTQYF	TGCGCCAGCAGCCAAGATATAAATACGCAGTATTTT
TRBV15	.	once	TRBJ2-3	CATSGGGFSSTDTQYF	TGTGCCACCAGCGGGGGTGGTTTCTCTAGCACAGATACGCAGTATTTT
TRBV5-1	.	.	TRBJ2-1	CASSLGGRDLDEQFF	TGCGCCAGCAGCTTGGGGGGCCGAGACTTGGATGAGCAGTTCTTC
TRBV18	.	.	TRBJ2-2	CASSIKNTGELFF	TGTGCCAGCTCAATCAAGAACACCGGGGAGCTGTTTTTT
TRBV10-3	.	once	TRBJ1-1	CAINRGGGNTEAFF	TGTGCCATCAATCGAGGCGGAGGAAACACTGAAGCTTTCTTT
TRBV7-2	.	.	TRBJ2-7	CASSPLTGSSYEQYF	TGTGCCAGCAGCCCCCTGACCGGCAGCTCCTACGAGCAGTACTTC
TRBV15	.	.	TRBJ1-1	CATSSRLANTEAFF	TGTGCCACCAGCAGCAGGTTGGCGAACACTGAAGCTTTCTTT
TRBV9	TRBD1	.	TRBJ1-1	CASSRGQGEAFF	TGTGCCAGCAGCCGAGGACAGGGGGAAGCTTTCTTT
TRBV5-4	.	.	TRBJ2-5	CASSPPGHKINGETQYF	TGTGCCAGCAGCCCCCCGGGCCACAAAATAAATGGGGAGACCCAGTACTTC
TRBV2	.	.	TRBJ1-4	CASNRGQTDEKLFF	TGTGCCAGCAATCGAGGACAGACCGATGAAAAACTGTTTTTT
TRBV5-1	TRBD2	once	TRBJ2-5	CASSFGLALETQYF	TGCGCCAGCAGTTTCGGACTAGCTTTGGAGACCCAGTACTTC
TRBV6-6	.	.	TRBJ1-3	CASTPFRDTIYF	TGTGCCAGCACCCCTTTCCGGGACACCATATATTTT
TRBV6-4	TRBD2	.	TRBJ2-5	CASSEGLAGGPWETQYF	TGTGCCAGCAGTGAGGGACTAGCGGGAGGCCCTTGGGAGACCCAGTACTTC
TRBV29-1	.	once	TRBJ2-1	CSVETNWYNEQFF	TGCAGCGTCGAGACGAACTGGTACAATGAGCAGTTCTTC
TRBV19	.	.	TRBJ2-2	CASSISSYTGELFF	TGTGCCAGTAGTATCTCGTCGTACACCGGGGAGCTGTTTTTT
TRBV4-1	.	.	TRBJ2-1	CASSQDWVGFYNEQFF	TGCGCCAGCAGCCAAGATTGGGTTGGCTTCTACAATGAGCAGTTCTTC
TRBV27	TRBD1	.	TRBJ1-2	CASSLSLFTGERGYTF	TGTGCCAGCAGTTTATCGTTGTTTACAGGGGAAAGAGGCTACACCTTC
TRBV25-1	.	.	TRBJ2-5	CASSARETQYF	TGTGCCAGCAGTGCCCGAGAGACCCAGTACTTC
TRBV28	.	.	TRBJ2-3	CASSFVSDSTDTQYF	TGTGCCAGCAGTTTTGTATCTGATAGCACAGATACGCAGTATTTT
TRBV28	.	once	TRBJ1-1	CASSLMGRPNTEAFF	TGTGCCAGCAGTCTGATGGGGCGCCCGAACACTGAAGCTTTCTTT
TRBV7-2	.	.	TRBJ2-7	CASSAAVFPYEQYF	TGTGCCAGCAGCGCGGCCGTGTTTCCCTACGAGCAGTACTTC
TRBV9	.	few	TRBJ1-2	CASSVGGAYGYTF	TGTGCCAGCAGCGTAGGGGGAGCCTATGGCTACACCTTC
TRBV4-3	.	.	TRBJ2-2	CASSQVGTRGPGTGELFF	TGCGCCAGCAGCCAAGTCGGCACCCGGGGCCCGGGGACCGGGGAGCTGTTTTTT
TRBV27	TRBD2	.	TRBJ2-7	CASAGRGSASYEQYF	TGTGCCAGCGCTGGGCGCGGGAGCGCCTCCTACGAGCAGTACTTC
TRBV6-5	TRBD2	few	TRBJ2-7	CASSSAGLAGYEQYF	TGTGCCAGCAGTTCCGCCGGACTAGCGGGATACGAGCAGTACTTC
TRBV28	.	once	TRBJ1-2	CASSTLWGANYGYTF	TGTGCCAGCAGTACCCTGTGGGGAGCTAACTATGGCTACACCTTC